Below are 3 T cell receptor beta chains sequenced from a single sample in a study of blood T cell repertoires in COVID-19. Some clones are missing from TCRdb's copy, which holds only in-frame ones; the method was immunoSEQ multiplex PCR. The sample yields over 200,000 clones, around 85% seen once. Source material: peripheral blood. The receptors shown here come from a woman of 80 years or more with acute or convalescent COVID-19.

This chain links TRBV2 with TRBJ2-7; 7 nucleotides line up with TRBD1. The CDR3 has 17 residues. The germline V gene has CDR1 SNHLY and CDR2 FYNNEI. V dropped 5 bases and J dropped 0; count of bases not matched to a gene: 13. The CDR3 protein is CASSSPKNRGSSYEQYF. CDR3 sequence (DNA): TGTGCCAGCAGTTCCCCGAAAAACAGGGGTTCCTCCTACGAGCAGTACTTC.

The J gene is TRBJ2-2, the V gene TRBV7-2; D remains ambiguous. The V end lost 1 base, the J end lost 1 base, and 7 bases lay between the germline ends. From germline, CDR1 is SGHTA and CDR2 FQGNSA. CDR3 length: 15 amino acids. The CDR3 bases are TGTGCCAGCAGCTTAGGGCGGAAGAACACCGGGGAGCTGTTTTTT. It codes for CASSLGRKNTGELFF. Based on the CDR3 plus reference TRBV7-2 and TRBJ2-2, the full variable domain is GAGVSQSPSNKVTEKGKDVELRCDPISGHTALYWYRQSLGQGLEFLIYFQGNSAPDKSGLPSDRFSAERTGGSVSTLTIQRTQQEDSAVYLCASSLGRKNTGELFFGEGSRLTVL.

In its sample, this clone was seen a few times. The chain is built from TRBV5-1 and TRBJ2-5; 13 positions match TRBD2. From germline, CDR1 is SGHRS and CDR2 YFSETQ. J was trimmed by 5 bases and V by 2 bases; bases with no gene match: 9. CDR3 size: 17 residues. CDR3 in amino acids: CASSFGLAGVRRETQYF. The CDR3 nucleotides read TGCGCCAGCAGCTTTGGACTAGCGGGGGTACGACGGGAGACCCAGTACTTC.